A selection of T cell receptor beta chains follows, all from one sample in a study of CD8+ T cells in alopecia areata. The repertoire was sequenced with immunoSEQ multiplex PCR; TCRdb's copy has only in-frame clones and lacks some. This sample carries some 200,000 clones, around 50% of them seen once, and the ten largest clones take roughly 14%. Sequencing used CD4+ T cells sorted from blood, obtained at week 0. The receptors here all came from a human donor with alopecia areata. Both conserved end residues are part of each CDR3. The D gene is left open where the match is weak. Clone size is shown for a subset of rows, as once, few, many or a class of expanded clone.

CDR3 DNA: TGTGCCGGCGCCAGGGGAGATACGCAGTATTTT; CDR3 protein: CAGARGDTQYF; V gene: TRBV6-1; J gene: TRBJ2-3; D gene: -; clone size: few
CDR3 DNA: TGTGCCAGCAGCTCGGGACCCGAGCAGTACTTC; CDR3 protein: CASSSGPEQYF; V gene: TRBV11-3; J gene: TRBJ2-7; D gene: -; clone size: -
CDR3 DNA: TGTGCCTGGAAGGGGGTAGGGGGTGCCCGGGGTGAAGCTTTCTTT; CDR3 protein: CAWKGVGGARGEAFF; V gene: TRBV30; J gene: TRBJ1-1; D gene: -; clone size: -
CDR3 DNA: TGTGCCAGCAGCCTCGGGAACACCGGGGAGCCGTTTTTT; CDR3 protein: CASSLGNTGEPFF; V gene: TRBV4-2; J gene: TRBJ2-2; D gene: -; clone size: once
CDR3 DNA: TGTGCCAGCATGGGGACCGGCACAGATACGCAGTATTTT; CDR3 protein: CASMGTGTDTQYF; V gene: TRBV7-9; J gene: TRBJ2-3; D gene: -; clone size: -
CDR3 DNA: TGTGCCGGCTCACAGGGGGCAGGATACAATGAGCAGTTCTTC; CDR3 protein: CAGSQGAGYNEQFF; V gene: TRBV2; J gene: TRBJ2-1; D gene: TRBD1; clone size: -
CDR3 DNA: TGTGCCAGCAGTTCCAGGGCGAACACTGAAGCTTTCTTT; CDR3 protein: CASSSRANTEAFF; V gene: TRBV6-6; J gene: TRBJ1-1; D gene: -; clone size: -
CDR3 DNA: TGTGCCAGCAGCGCACAATCCGGCCCTAACTATGGCTACACCTTC; CDR3 protein: CASSAQSGPNYGYTF; V gene: TRBV9; J gene: TRBJ1-2; D gene: -; clone size: -
CDR3 DNA: TGTGCCAGCTCCGGAAACAGACTACAAGAGACCCAGTACTTC; CDR3 protein: CASSGNRLQETQYF; V gene: TRBV18; J gene: TRBJ2-5; D gene: -; clone size: -
CDR3 DNA: TGTGCCAGCAGTGACTTACAGGGTAGCGGTTCACCCCTCCACTTT; CDR3 protein: CASSDLQGSGSPLHF; V gene: TRBV25-1; J gene: TRBJ1-6; D gene: -; clone size: -
CDR3 DNA: TGCGCCAGCAGCACGGCGGGACAGCCCTCCTACAATGAGCAGTTCTTC; CDR3 protein: CASSTAGQPSYNEQFF; V gene: TRBV5-1; J gene: TRBJ2-1; D gene: -; clone size: -
CDR3 DNA: TGTGCTACCCTCCGGGACGGTATCTATGGCTACACCTTC; CDR3 protein: CATLRDGIYGYTF; V gene: TRBV30; J gene: TRBJ1-2; D gene: -; clone size: -
CDR3 DNA: TGTGCCATCACCCCCGGGCGGAACGTTGACGAGCAGTACTTC; CDR3 protein: CAITPGRNVDEQYF; V gene: TRBV10-3; J gene: TRBJ2-7; D gene: -; clone size: few
CDR3 DNA: TGTGCCAGCGCCGACACGAACACCGGGGAGCTGTTTTTT; CDR3 protein: CASADTNTGELFF; V gene: TRBV6-1; J gene: TRBJ2-2; D gene: -; clone size: few
CDR3 DNA: TGTGCCAGCAGTTCCGGGACAGTATACTATGGCTACACCTTC; CDR3 protein: CASSSGTVYYGYTF; V gene: TRBV6-5; J gene: TRBJ1-2; D gene: TRBD1; clone size: -
CDR3 DNA: TGTGCCAGCAGAGACAGAGCTACCGGGGAGCTGTTTTTT; CDR3 protein: CASRDRATGELFF; V gene: TRBV2; J gene: TRBJ2-2; D gene: -; clone size: once
CDR3 DNA: TGCAGCGCAACCAGGGTTTCCTCCTACGAGCAGTACTTC; CDR3 protein: CSATRVSSYEQYF; V gene: TRBV29-1; J gene: TRBJ2-7; D gene: -; clone size: -
CDR3 DNA: TGTGCCTGGAATCAAGACAGGGGCGGAGGCTACACCTTC; CDR3 protein: CAWNQDRGGGYTF; V gene: TRBV30; J gene: TRBJ1-2; D gene: TRBD1; clone size: -
CDR3 DNA: TGTGCCAGCAGCAAACTTGGGCGGGGGGCCATAAGCTCCTACAATGAGCAGTTCTTC; CDR3 protein: CASSKLGRGAISSYNEQFF; V gene: TRBV14; J gene: TRBJ2-1; D gene: TRBD2; clone size: -
CDR3 DNA: TGCAGCGGCGGGACTACCTACACCGGGGAGCTGTTTTTT; CDR3 protein: CSGGTTYTGELFF; V gene: TRBV29-1; J gene: TRBJ2-2; D gene: TRBD2; clone size: -
CDR3 DNA: TGTGCCACCAGCAGAGTTAGCGGGGAGCTGTTTTTT; CDR3 protein: CATSRVSGELFF; V gene: TRBV15; J gene: TRBJ2-2; D gene: -; clone size: few
CDR3 DNA: TGTGCCACCAGCAGAGAGGGATCCCGTAACTATGGCTACACCTTC; CDR3 protein: CATSREGSRNYGYTF; V gene: TRBV15; J gene: TRBJ1-2; D gene: -; clone size: -
CDR3 DNA: TGTGCCAGCAGTTACGGGGGGGACAGGGATGAGCAGTACTTC; CDR3 protein: CASSYGGDRDEQYF; V gene: TRBV6-5; J gene: TRBJ2-7; D gene: TRBD1; clone size: many
CDR3 DNA: TGTGCCTGGAGTGGAACTTATACCTACACCTTC; CDR3 protein: CAWSGTYTYTF; V gene: TRBV30; J gene: TRBJ1-2; D gene: -; clone size: -
CDR3 DNA: TGTGCCAGTAGTCAGAGAACAGGGGATGGCTACACCTTC; CDR3 protein: CASSQRTGDGYTF; V gene: TRBV19; J gene: TRBJ1-2; D gene: TRBD1; clone size: few
CDR3 DNA: TGTGCCTGGAGAGAACAGGGCAACTATGGCTACACCTTC; CDR3 protein: CAWREQGNYGYTF; V gene: TRBV30; J gene: TRBJ1-2; D gene: -; clone size: -
CDR3 DNA: TGTGCCAGCAGGCCCCTCGGTCCAGAGGGCAATGAGCAGTTCTTC; CDR3 protein: CASRPLGPEGNEQFF; V gene: TRBV2; J gene: TRBJ2-1; D gene: -; clone size: -
CDR3 DNA: TGCAGCGCCGGCCCGACAGATACGCAGTATTTT; CDR3 protein: CSAGPTDTQYF; V gene: TRBV29-1; J gene: TRBJ2-3; D gene: -; clone size: -
CDR3 DNA: TGTGCCAGCAGCTTGCGCAGTGGGGAGACCCAGTACTTC; CDR3 protein: CASSLRSGETQYF; V gene: TRBV5-6; J gene: TRBJ2-5; D gene: -; clone size: -
CDR3 DNA: TGTGCCAGCAGTGAAGCGGGACAGGGGATCAATGAGCAGTTCTTC; CDR3 protein: CASSEAGQGINEQFF; V gene: TRBV2; J gene: TRBJ2-1; D gene: TRBD1; clone size: few
CDR3 DNA: TGTGCCACCAGCCCTGGTGGACTAGCGGTACACAATGAGCAGTTCTTC; CDR3 protein: CATSPGGLAVHNEQFF; V gene: TRBV15; J gene: TRBJ2-1; D gene: TRBD2; clone size: -
CDR3 DNA: TGTGCCAGCAGCCAGGGGCTGGGAAGCAATCAGCCCCAGCATTTT; CDR3 protein: CASSQGLGSNQPQHF; V gene: TRBV6-1; J gene: TRBJ1-5; D gene: -; clone size: -
CDR3 DNA: TGTGCCAGTAGCAAACCTTCCGACAGATATAACTATGGCTACACCTTC; CDR3 protein: CASSKPSDRYNYGYTF; V gene: TRBV19; J gene: TRBJ1-2; D gene: -; clone size: -
CDR3 DNA: TGTGCCAGCAGTGAACACAGGGAGGGCACTGAAGCTTTCTTT; CDR3 protein: CASSEHREGTEAFF; V gene: TRBV2; J gene: TRBJ1-1; D gene: -; clone size: -
CDR3 DNA: TGCGCCAGCAGCGCCAGGGAGTTACTCTCCTACGAGCAGTACTTC; CDR3 protein: CASSARELLSYEQYF; V gene: TRBV5-1; J gene: TRBJ2-7; D gene: -; clone size: -
CDR3 DNA: TGCAGCGCCCACCCGGGAGAGGAGACCCAGTACTTC; CDR3 protein: CSAHPGEETQYF; V gene: TRBV29-1; J gene: TRBJ2-5; D gene: -; clone size: -
CDR3 DNA: TGTGCCAGCAGCTCCCCTCAGTCGGGGATACTAGCCAAAAACATTCAGTACTTC; CDR3 protein: CASSSPQSGILAKNIQYF; V gene: TRBV7-9; J gene: TRBJ2-4; D gene: -; clone size: few
CDR3 DNA: TGTGCCAGCAGCGGACTAGCGGGGGGGTTCCAAGAGACCCAGTACTTC; CDR3 protein: CASSGLAGGFQETQYF; V gene: TRBV2; J gene: TRBJ2-5; D gene: TRBD2; clone size: -
CDR3 DNA: TGCAGCGCCGTCGTGGACAGGGGTCACAATGAGCAGTTCTTC; CDR3 protein: CSAVVDRGHNEQFF; V gene: TRBV29-1; J gene: TRBJ2-1; D gene: TRBD1; clone size: -
CDR3 DNA: TGTGCCAGCAGCTTAACCCCGGGACCCACCCACCCCCGCTACGAGCAGTACTTC; CDR3 protein: CASSLTPGPTHPRYEQYF; V gene: TRBV7-9; J gene: TRBJ2-7; D gene: -; clone size: -
CDR3 DNA: TGCGCCAGCAGCTTGACGGGTACCTACGAGCAGTACTTC; CDR3 protein: CASSLTGTYEQYF; V gene: TRBV5-1; J gene: TRBJ2-7; D gene: -; clone size: -
CDR3 DNA: TGCGCCAGCAGCCACGGAGAGGGAGAGACCCAGTACTTC; CDR3 protein: CASSHGEGETQYF; V gene: TRBV5-1; J gene: TRBJ2-5; D gene: -; clone size: -
CDR3 DNA: TGCAGCGTTGACTACCGTAGAGCCACAGAAGCTTTCTTT; CDR3 protein: CSVDYRRATEAFF; V gene: TRBV29-1; J gene: TRBJ1-1; D gene: -; clone size: -
CDR3 DNA: TGTGCCTGGACTGAGACAGGGCGGTCCTACGAGCAGTACTTC; CDR3 protein: CAWTETGRSYEQYF; V gene: TRBV30; J gene: TRBJ2-7; D gene: TRBD1; clone size: -
CDR3 DNA: TGCAGCGTCGCGAATAGGGTAGTTTACAATGAGCAGTTCTTC; CDR3 protein: CSVANRVVYNEQFF; V gene: TRBV29-1; J gene: TRBJ2-1; D gene: -; clone size: -
CDR3 DNA: TGTGCCTGGAGTGTGGGGACAGGGGACACAGATACGCAGTATTTT; CDR3 protein: CAWSVGTGDTDTQYF; V gene: TRBV30; J gene: TRBJ2-3; D gene: TRBD1; clone size: once
CDR3 DNA: TGTGCCATCAGTGAGTCAGAGCGGTACAATGAGCAGTTCTTC; CDR3 protein: CAISESERYNEQFF; V gene: TRBV10-3; J gene: TRBJ2-1; D gene: -; clone size: -
CDR3 DNA: TGTGCCTGGAGTGAGGGCAACTACGAGCAGTACTTC; CDR3 protein: CAWSEGNYEQYF; V gene: TRBV30; J gene: TRBJ2-7; D gene: -; clone size: once
CDR3 DNA: TGTGCCACCAGCAGACCGAACTATGGCTACACCTTC; CDR3 protein: CATSRPNYGYTF; V gene: TRBV15; J gene: TRBJ1-2; D gene: -; clone size: -